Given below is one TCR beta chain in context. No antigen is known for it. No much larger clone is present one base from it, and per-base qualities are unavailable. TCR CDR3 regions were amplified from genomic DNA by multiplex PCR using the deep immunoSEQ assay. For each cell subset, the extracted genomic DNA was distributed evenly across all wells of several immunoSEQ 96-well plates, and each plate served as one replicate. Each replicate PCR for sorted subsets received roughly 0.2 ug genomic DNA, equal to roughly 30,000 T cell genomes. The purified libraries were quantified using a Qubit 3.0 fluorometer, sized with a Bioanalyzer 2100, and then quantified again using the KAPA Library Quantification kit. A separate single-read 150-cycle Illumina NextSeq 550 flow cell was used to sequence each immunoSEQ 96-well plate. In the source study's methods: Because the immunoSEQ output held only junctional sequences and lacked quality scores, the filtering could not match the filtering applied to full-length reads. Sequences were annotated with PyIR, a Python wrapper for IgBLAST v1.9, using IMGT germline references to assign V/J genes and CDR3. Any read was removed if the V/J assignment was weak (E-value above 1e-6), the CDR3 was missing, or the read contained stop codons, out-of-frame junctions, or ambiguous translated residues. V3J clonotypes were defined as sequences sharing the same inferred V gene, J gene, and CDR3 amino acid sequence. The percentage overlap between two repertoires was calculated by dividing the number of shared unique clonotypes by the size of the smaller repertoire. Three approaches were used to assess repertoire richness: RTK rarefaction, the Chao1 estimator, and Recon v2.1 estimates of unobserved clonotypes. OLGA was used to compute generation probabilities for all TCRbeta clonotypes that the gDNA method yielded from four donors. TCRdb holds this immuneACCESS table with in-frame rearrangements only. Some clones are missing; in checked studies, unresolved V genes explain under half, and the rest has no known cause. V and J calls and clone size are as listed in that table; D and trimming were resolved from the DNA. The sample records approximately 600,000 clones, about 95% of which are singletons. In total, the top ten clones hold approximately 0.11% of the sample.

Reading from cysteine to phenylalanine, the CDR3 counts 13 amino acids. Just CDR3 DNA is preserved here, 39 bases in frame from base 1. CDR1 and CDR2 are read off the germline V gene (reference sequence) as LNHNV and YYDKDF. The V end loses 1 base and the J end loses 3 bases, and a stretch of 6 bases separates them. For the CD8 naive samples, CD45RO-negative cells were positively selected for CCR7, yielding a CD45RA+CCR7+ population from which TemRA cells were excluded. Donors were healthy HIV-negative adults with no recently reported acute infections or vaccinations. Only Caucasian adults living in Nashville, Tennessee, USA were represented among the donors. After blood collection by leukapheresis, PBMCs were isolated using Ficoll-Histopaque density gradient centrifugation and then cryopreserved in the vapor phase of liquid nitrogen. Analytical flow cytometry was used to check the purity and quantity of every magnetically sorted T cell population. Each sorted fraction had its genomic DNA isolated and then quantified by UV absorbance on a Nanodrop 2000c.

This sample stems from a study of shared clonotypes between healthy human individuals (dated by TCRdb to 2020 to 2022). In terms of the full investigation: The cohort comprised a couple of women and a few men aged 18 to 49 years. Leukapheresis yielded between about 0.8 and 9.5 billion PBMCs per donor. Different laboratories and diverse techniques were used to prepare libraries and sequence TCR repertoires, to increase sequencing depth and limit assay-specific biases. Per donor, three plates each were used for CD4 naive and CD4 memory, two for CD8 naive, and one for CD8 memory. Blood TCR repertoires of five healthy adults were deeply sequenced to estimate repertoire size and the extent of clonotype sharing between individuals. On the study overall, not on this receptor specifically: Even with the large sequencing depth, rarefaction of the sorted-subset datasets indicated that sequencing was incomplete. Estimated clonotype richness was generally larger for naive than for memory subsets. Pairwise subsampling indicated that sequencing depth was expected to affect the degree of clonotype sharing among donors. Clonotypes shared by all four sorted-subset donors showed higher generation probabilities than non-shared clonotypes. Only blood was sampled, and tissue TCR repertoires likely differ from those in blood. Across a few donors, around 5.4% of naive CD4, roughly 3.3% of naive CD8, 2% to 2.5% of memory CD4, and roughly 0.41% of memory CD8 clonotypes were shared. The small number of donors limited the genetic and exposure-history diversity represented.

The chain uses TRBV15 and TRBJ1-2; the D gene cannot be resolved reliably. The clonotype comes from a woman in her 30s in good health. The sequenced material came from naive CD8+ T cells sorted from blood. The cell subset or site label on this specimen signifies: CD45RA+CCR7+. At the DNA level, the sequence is TGTGCCACCAGCAGAGCAAATCACTATGGCTACACCTTC. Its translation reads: CATSRANHYGYTF. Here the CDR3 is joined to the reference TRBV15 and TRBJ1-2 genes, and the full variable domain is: DAMVIQNPRYQVTQFGKPVTLSCSQTLNHNVMYWYQQKSSQAPKLLFHYYDKDFNNEADTPDNFQSRRPNTSFCFLDIRSPGLGDTAMYLCATSRANHYGYTFGSGTRLTVV.